These T cell receptor beta chains were read from a single sample in a study of cytomegalovirus exposure and HLA in healthy donors. Assay used: immunoSEQ multiplex PCR; TCRdb lists only in-frame clones, some missing. The data contain approximately 92,000 clones, 77% of them seen just once; the ten biggest clones take up around 6.6%. The source material was PBMCs. The receptors come from a man aged 45 to 65 in good health and CMV-seropositive. The CDR3 runs from the conserved cysteine through the conserved F or W. Each record gives: J gene, clone size, V gene, D gene, CDR3 DNA, CDR3 protein. The D gene is left open where the match is weak. Only part of the rows carry a size: once, few, many, or a class if the clone is expanded.

>TRBJ1-1|-|TRBV21-1|-
-
CASSSTSGMNTEAFF
>TRBJ2-2|once|TRBV5-5|TRBD2
TGTGCCAGCAGCTGGGGCGGGGGGGCCAATACCGGGGAGCTGTTTTTT
CASSWGGGANTGELFF
>TRBJ1-6|-|TRBV14|-
TGTGCCAGCAGCCAAGCTATAGGACAATCAGCCCTCCACTTT
CASSQAIGQSALHF
>TRBJ1-2|-|TRBV6-6|TRBD1
TGTGCCAGCAGTCAACAGGGGTATAACTATGGCTACACCTTC
CASSQQGYNYGYTF
>TRBJ2-6|once|TRBV10-3|-
TGTGCCATCAGTGACGACAGGTCTGGGGCCAACGTCCTGACTTTC
CAISDDRSGANVLTF
>TRBJ1-1|-|TRBV7-2|-
TGTGCCAGCAGTTTCCGGGTAAACACTGAAGCTTTCTTT
CASSFRVNTEAFF
>TRBJ1-2|-|TRBV7-2|-
TGTGCCAGCAGCACCGGGACTCGGGGTGGCTACACCTTC
CASSTGTRGGYTF
>TRBJ1-5|-|TRBV5-6|-
TGTGCCAGCAGCCTTCGAAGGACCGGGGGGTATAGCAATCAGCCCCAGAATTTT
CASSLRRTGGYSNQPQNF
>TRBJ2-7|-|TRBV10-3|TRBD2
TGTGCCATCAGTAAGCAAGGGACTAGCAGAGAGCAGTACTTC
CAISKQGTSREQYF
>TRBJ2-3|-|TRBV7-2|-
TGTGCCAGCAGCGTCCCTACTCCCTTCACAGATACGCAGTATTTT
CASSVPTPFTDTQYF
>TRBJ2-1|-|TRBV4-3|-
TGCGCCAGCAGCCCCCCGGGGGCCTACAATGAGCAGTTCTTC
CASSPPGAYNEQFF
>TRBJ2-7|few|TRBV5-1|TRBD1
TGCGCCAGCAGCCAGGACAGGGACTACGAGCAGTACTTC
CASSQDRDYEQYF
>TRBJ2-2|-|TRBV9|-
TGTGCCAGCAGCGTATGGGGGCCGAGGGGGTCAGGGGAGCTGTTTTTT
CASSVWGPRGSGELFF
>TRBJ1-6|-|TRBV7-2|TRBD1
TGTGCCAGCAGCTCCATCGACAGGGGAGATAATTCACCCCTCCACTTT
CASSSIDRGDNSPLHF
>TRBJ2-1|-|TRBV27|-
TGTGCCAGCAGACCAACTGAGCTCACCTACAATGAGCAGTTCTTC
CASRPTELTYNEQFF
>TRBJ1-5|-|TRBV6-5|TRBD1
TGTGCCACCAGAAACAGGGGTACTAGCAATCAGCCCCAGCATTTT
CATRNRGTSNQPQHF
>TRBJ2-2|few|TRBV4-3|TRBD2
TGCGCCAGCAGCCCGTCCGTGGGACTAGCCGACACCGGGGAGCTGTTTTTT
CASSPSVGLADTGELFF
>TRBJ1-3|-|TRBV6-5|-
TGTGCCAGCAGACCTCAGGCGAACGCAAACACCATATATTTT
CASRPQANANTIYF
>TRBJ2-7|-|TRBV6-1|-
TGTGCCAGCAGGACACAGATTGTCTACGAGCAGTACTTC
CASRTQIVYEQYF
>TRBJ1-2|-|TRBV2|-
TGTGCCAGCAGTGGACAGAAGGACTATGGCTACACCTTC
CASSGQKDYGYTF
>TRBJ2-2|-|TRBV19|TRBD1
TGTGCCAGTAGTAAGACCCGGGACAGGGGAGCCGGGGAGCTGTTTTTT
CASSKTRDRGAGELFF
>TRBJ2-7|-|TRBV20-1|-
TGCAGTGCTGCGTGGTCCTACGAGCAGTACTTC
CSAAWSYEQYF
>TRBJ2-7|few|TRBV18|TRBD2
TGTGCCAGCTCACCTGGGACTAGCGGGGGGCACGAGCAGTACTTC
CASSPGTSGGHEQYF
>TRBJ2-7|-|TRBV19|-
TGTGCCAGTAGTATAGAGGGGCCCTACGAGCAGTACTTC
CASSIEGPYEQYF
>TRBJ2-7|-|TRBV6-5|-
TGTGCCAGCATTGCGGGGCCCTTCATGGAGCAGTACTTC
CASIAGPFMEQYF
>TRBJ2-3|-|TRBV4-2|TRBD2
TGTGCCAGCAGCCAAGACGAGACTAGCGGGGGTAGAGATACGCAGTATTTT
CASSQDETSGGRDTQYF